This T cell receptor (beta chain) was captured in a study of blood T cell repertoires in COVID-19. Repertoires were generated with immunoSEQ multiplex PCR, while TCRdb's copy carries only in-frame clones and drops some. The sample lists approximately 400,000 clones, 89% occurring once. Looked up from germline, CDR1 is LNHDA and CDR2 is SQIVND (reference sequence). V was trimmed by 5 bases and J by 5 bases, leaving 13 bases between them. This CDR3 contains 14 residues. This chain links TRBV19 with TRBJ1-5; no clear D gene. Sequencing input: peripheral blood. This clonotype was obtained from a man aged 40-55 years with acute or convalescent COVID-19. In nucleotides, the CDR3 is TGTGCCAGTAGTGTCTGGCAGGCAGATCAGCCCCAGCATTTT. Translated: CASSVWQADQPQHF.